Following are 25 T cell receptor beta chains from one sample sequenced in a study of blood T cell repertoires in COVID-19. Here immunoSEQ multiplex PCR was the method, and the copy in TCRdb shows in-frame clones only, minus some. The data contain roughly 140,000 clones, around 80% of them singletons. The material sequenced was peripheral blood. The receptor source for this set is a man aged 55 to 70 with active or convalescent COVID-19.

This clone was seen repeatedly, ten times or more. This chain uses TRBV6-6 with TRBJ1-2, with TRBD1 identical over 7 bases. The CDR3 covers 14 residues. J lost 4 bases, V lost 7 bases, and 9 bases had no gene match. The V gene's germline CDR1 is MNHNY and CDR2 SVGAGI (reference sequence). The CDR3 reads CASTLLRDSYGYTF. The DNA of the CDR3 is TGTGCCAGCACCCTACTCCGGGACAGCTATGGCTACACCTTC.

The chain is built from TRBV9 and TRBJ2-5; perhaps TRBD1 as D (6 bases). V was cut by 3 bases and J by 5 bases, with 14 bases left in between. This CDR3 region has 14 residues. From germline, CDR1 is SGDLS and CDR2 YYNGEE. The CDR3 region has the DNA TGTGCCAGCAGCGCTAACACAGGGTCCGAGACCCAGTACTTC. It codes for CASSANTGSETQYF.

This rearrangement joins TRBV28 to TRBJ1-4; TRBD1 is a possible D gene (5 bases). With 1 base removed from V and 0 bases from J, the gap between germline ends came to 12 bases. The CDR3 is 17 residues long. The germline CDR1 and CDR2 sequences are MDHEN and SYDVKM. The CDR3 sequence: CASSLSPGWSTNEKLFF. In DNA, the CDR3 is TGTGCCAGCAGTTTATCACCAGGGTGGTCAACTAATGAAAAACTGTTTTTT.

The chain has TRBV7-7 and TRBJ1-5, with 9 bases aligning to TRBD1. Losses at the gene ends were 5 bases for V and 7 bases for J; bases not matched to a gene: 3. Per germline, CDR1 SSHAT and CDR2 FNYEAQ (reference sequence). The CDR3 totals 13 residues. The CDR3 DNA sequence: TGTGCCAGCAGCCAGGGACAGGGCCAGCCCCAGCATTTT. This gives the protein CASSQGQGQPQHF.

The chain has TRBV7-3 and TRBJ2-1; D is unresolved. V lost 5 bases and J lost 6, with 14 bases in between. Germline CDR1 is SGHTA and CDR2 is FQGTGA. The CDR3 loop spans 14 amino acids. The CDR3 DNA reads as TGTGCCAGCAGCGCCTCGGGTCCGAGCAATGAGCAGTTCTTC. Translation gives CASSASGPSNEQFF.

The chain recombines TRBV5-4 with TRBJ2-1; 9 bases fit TRBD2. Looked up from germline, CDR1 is SGHNT and CDR2 is YYREEE (reference sequence). This CDR3 has 15 amino acids. The J segment lost 7 bases and the V segment lost 4 bases, leaving 9 bases of the junction unmatched. CDR3 in DNA: TGTGCCAGCAGCGGCGGACTAGCGTACGAGAATGAGCAGTTCTTC. Translating it yields CASSGGLAYENEQFF.

This clone was seen only a few times. The CDR3 loop is CASSPLAGEPLPPDTQYF. The CDR3 DNA reads as TGTGCCAGCTCACCCTTAGCGGGAGAGCCCCTACCCCCAGATACGCAGTATTTT. The chain combines TRBV18 with TRBJ2-3, with 9 bases identical to TRBD2. Germline V CDR1 and CDR2: KGHSH, LQKENI. The CDR3 contains 18 residues. V dropped 3 bases and J dropped 4; count of bases not matched to a gene: 14.

The rearrangement joins TRBV7-8 to TRBJ2-3; D is perhaps TRBD2 (5 bases). Trimming removed 5 bases from V and 9 bases from J, with 9 bases in between. From germline, CDR1 is SGHVS and CDR2 FQNEAQ. There are 11 residues in the CDR3. CDR3 DNA: TGTGCCAGCAGCCCCCCGGGGACGCAGTATTTT. Translating gives CASSPPGTQYF.

The J gene is TRBJ2-1, the V gene TRBV20-1; 13 bases line up with TRBD2. Germline V gene sequence: CDR1 DFQATT, CDR2 SNEGSKA (reference sequence). This CDR3 has 14 residues. The J segment lost 5 bases and the V segment lost 3 bases, leaving 1 base of the junction unmatched. CDR3 amino acids: CSASGTSGDNEQFF. The CDR3 nucleotides read TGCAGTGCTAGTGGGACTAGCGGGGACAATGAGCAGTTCTTC.

The chain combines TRBV29-1 with TRBJ1-2, with D possibly matching TRBD1 (5 bases). Germline V gives CDR1 SQVTM, CDR2 ANQGSEA. CDR3 size: 12 residues. Trimming left V 5 bases short and J 3 bases short, with 10 bases between. The CDR3 reads CSVSSGDYGYTF. For the CDR3, the DNA is TGCAGCGTTTCTTCGGGGGACTATGGCTACACCTTC.

This clone turned up a few times. V is TRBV11-3 and J is TRBJ2-7, with TRBD1 as a possible D gene (6 bases). Germline CDR1 is SGHNT and CDR2 is YENEEA. The ends were cut back, 5 bases at V and 6 bases at J, with 11 bases in the middle. This CDR3 has 12 amino acids. CDR3 region: CASSGRGSEQYF. CDR3 bases: TGTGCCAGCAGCGGCAGGGGAAGCGAGCAGTACTTC. The whole variable domain, filled in from reference TRBV11-3 and TRBJ2-7, reads EAGVVQSPRYKIIEKKQPVAFWCNPISGHNTLYWYLQNLGQGPELLIRYENEEAVDDSQLPKDRFSAERLKGVDSTLKIQPAELGDSAVYLCASSGRGSEQYFGPGTRLTVT.

This chain connects TRBV19 to TRBJ2-3; the match to TRBD2 covers 13 bases. Germline CDR1 is LNHDA and CDR2 is SQIVND (reference sequence). The CDR3 loop spans 15 amino acids. Trimming cost V 3 bases and J 4 bases; bases outside gene matches: 1. In DNA, the CDR3 is TGTGCCAGTAGTATGGGACTAGCGGGGCCAGATACGCAGTATTTT. Protein: CASSMGLAGPDTQYF.

The chain carries TRBV14 and TRBJ2-3, with 7 positions matching TRBD2. In germline, CDR1 is SGHDN, CDR2 FVKESK. CDR3 length equals 18 residues. V lost 1 base, J lost 2 bases, and 12 bases stayed unmatched. CDR3 protein: CASSQAGLAAFFTDTQYF. CDR3 nucleotides: TGTGCCAGCAGCCAAGCGGGGCTAGCGGCCTTTTTCACAGATACGCAGTATTTT.

V is TRBV7-9 and J is TRBJ1-5; TRBD1 might be the D (5 bases). Germline loops: CDR1 SEHNR, CDR2 FQNEAQ (reference sequence). This CDR3 comprises 16 residues. Between the trimmed V and J ends, which lost 1 base and 8 bases, there was a span of 18 bases. The CDR3 here is CASSLVSGKGIEPQHF. The CDR3 region has the DNA TGTGCCAGCAGCTTAGTTTCAGGGAAAGGAATTGAGCCCCAGCATTTT.

The chain employs TRBV5-1 and TRBJ2-3; D uncertain. This CDR3 is 16 amino acids long. CDR1 SGHRS and CDR2 YFSETQ come from the germline V gene. The V end lost 0 bases, the J end lost 2 bases, and 13 bases lay between the germline ends. CDR3 sequence (DNA): TGCGCCAGCAGCTTGGGTAGCTCTCGGTCCACAGATACGCAGTATTTT. Its protein is CASSLGSSRSTDTQYF.

The gene calls are TRBV9 and TRBJ1-1; D uncertain. This CDR3 is built from 14 residues. The V gene's germline CDR1 is SGDLS and CDR2 YYNGEE. V was trimmed by 0 bases and J by 3 bases, leaving 9 bases between them. Written as DNA, the CDR3 is TGTGCCAGCAGCGTAGGGCCCCGGGACACTGAAGCTTTCTTT. Translating it yields CASSVGPRDTEAFF.

This clone showed up just a few times. Other DNA sequences in the same sample also yield this CDR3. This chain joins TRBV2 and TRBJ1-2; no clear D gene. Germline CDR1 reads SNHLY; CDR2 reads FYNNEI. This CDR3 is 13 amino acids long. Trimming removed 0 bases from V and 3 bases from J, with 5 bases in between. CDR3: CASSEARDYGYTF. As DNA, the CDR3 is TGTGCCAGCAGTGAAGCTCGGGACTATGGCTACACCTTC. The whole variable domain, filled in from reference TRBV2 and TRBJ1-2, reads EPEVTQTPSHQVTQMGQEVILRCVPISNHLYFYWYRQILGQKVEFLVSFYNNEISEKSEIFDDQFSVERPDGSNFTLKIRSTKLEDSAMYFCASSEARDYGYTFGSGTRLTVV.

Here the CDR3 reads CASTRTGTQYF. The CDR3 nucleotides read TGTGCCAGCACCAGAACAGGGACCCAGTACTTC. V is TRBV25-1 and J is TRBJ2-5, with D perhaps matching TRBD1 (5 bases). The CDR3 has 11 residues. Germline V CDR1 and CDR2: MGHDK, SYGVNS. Trimming pared 7 bases from V and 7 bases from J, leaving 10 bases between.

The table lists this clone with a count of one. The CDR3 region is CASSPTPYNSYNEQFF. The CDR3 DNA reads as TGTGCCAGCAGCCCGACACCATATAACTCCTACAATGAGCAGTTCTTC. The chain uses TRBV7-2 and TRBJ2-1; D gene unclear. Germline CDR1 is SGHTA and CDR2 is FQGNSA. Trimming shortened V by 5 bases and J by 0 bases, and 14 bases separated the two germline ends. The CDR3 is 16 residues long.

V usage is TRBV6-6 and J usage is TRBJ2-5, with D perhaps matching TRBD2 (6 bases). Germline V gives CDR1 MNHNY, CDR2 SVGAGI (reference sequence). The CDR3 sequence is 12 residues long. V gave up 8 bases and J gave up 5 bases, with 12 bases separating them. CDR3 region: CASGEAGETQYF. In DNA form, the CDR3 reads TGTGCCAGCGGGGAGGCCGGGGAGACCCAGTACTTC.

The chain joins TRBV5-1 to TRBJ1-2; D is unresolved. The germline V and J ends were trimmed by 1 base and 2 bases, with 12 bases remaining between them. The CDR3 is 15 residues long. Germline V CDR1 and CDR2: SGHRS, YFSETQ. The CDR3 sequence: CASSLSLQPNYGYTF. The CDR3 DNA follows: TGCGCCAGCAGCTTGTCCTTACAGCCGAACTATGGCTACACCTTC.

The rearrangement uses TRBV6-4 and TRBJ1-1; 12 nucleotides match TRBD1. Germline assignment: CDR1 MRHNA and CDR2 SNTAGT. The CDR3 loop spans 15 amino acids. V lost 6 bases, J lost 6 bases, and 8 bases stayed unmatched. Written as DNA, the CDR3 is TGTGCCAGCAGACCGGGACAGGGGGCGGGGGCTGAAGCTTTCTTT. Translated, it gives CASRPGQGAGAEAFF.

The rearrangement joins TRBV7-2 to TRBJ2-7; D possibly corresponds to TRBD2 (6 bases). Germline V gives CDR1 SGHTA, CDR2 FQGNSA. V was trimmed by 5 bases and J by 4 bases, leaving 12 bases between them. The CDR3 has 13 amino acids. The CDR3 nucleotides read TGTGCCAGCAGCGCCCGGACTATGTACGAGCAGTACTTC. As protein: CASSARTMYEQYF.

This sequence joins TRBV5-4 and TRBJ2-5, with 11 bases aligning to TRBD2. Germline V gene lookup returns CDR1 SGHNT and CDR2 YYREEE (reference sequence). The CDR3 has 15 residues. V lost 2 bases to trimming and J lost 4 bases; unmatched junction nucleotides: 4. CDR3 in amino acids: CASSFLAGGLETQYF. In DNA form, the CDR3 reads TGTGCCAGCAGCTTCTTAGCGGGAGGGTTAGAGACCCAGTACTTC.

This chain joins TRBV28 and TRBJ1-1; weak D call: TRBD1 (6 bases). The CDR3 totals 14 residues. Germline V lookup: CDR1 MDHEN, CDR2 SYDVKM. Trimming shortened V by 5 bases and J by 4 bases, and 14 bases separated the two germline ends. The CDR3 nucleotides read TGTGCCAGCAGTGGCAGGGGTCGCGGCACTGAAGCTTTCTTT. Translated, it gives CASSGRGRGTEAFF.